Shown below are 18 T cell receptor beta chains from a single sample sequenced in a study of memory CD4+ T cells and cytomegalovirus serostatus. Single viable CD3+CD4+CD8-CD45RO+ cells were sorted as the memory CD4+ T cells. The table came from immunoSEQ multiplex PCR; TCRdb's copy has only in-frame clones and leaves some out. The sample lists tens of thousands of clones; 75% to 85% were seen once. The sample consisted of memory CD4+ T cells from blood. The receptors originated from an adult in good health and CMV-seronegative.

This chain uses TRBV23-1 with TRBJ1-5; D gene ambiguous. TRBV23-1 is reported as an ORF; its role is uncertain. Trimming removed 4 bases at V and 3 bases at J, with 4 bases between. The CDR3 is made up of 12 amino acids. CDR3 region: CASSPHNQPQHF. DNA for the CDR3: TGCGCCAGCAGTCCCCACAATCAGCCCCAGCATTTT.

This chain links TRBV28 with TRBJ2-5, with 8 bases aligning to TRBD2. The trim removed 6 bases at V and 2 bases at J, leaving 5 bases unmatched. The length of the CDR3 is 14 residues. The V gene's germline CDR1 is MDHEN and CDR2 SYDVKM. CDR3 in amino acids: CASRFSGAQETQYF. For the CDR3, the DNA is TGTGCCAGCAGGTTTAGCGGGGCACAAGAGACCCAGTACTTC.

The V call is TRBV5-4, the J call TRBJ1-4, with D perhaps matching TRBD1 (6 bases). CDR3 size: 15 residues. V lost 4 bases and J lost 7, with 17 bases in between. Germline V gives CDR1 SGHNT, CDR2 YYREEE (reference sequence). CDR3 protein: CASSIDPGQSEKLFF. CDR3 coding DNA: TGTGCCAGCAGCATAGATCCGGGACAAAGTGAAAAACTGTTTTTT.

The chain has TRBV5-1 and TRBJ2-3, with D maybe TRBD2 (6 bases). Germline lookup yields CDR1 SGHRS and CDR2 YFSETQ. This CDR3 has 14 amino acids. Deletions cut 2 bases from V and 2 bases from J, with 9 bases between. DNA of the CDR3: TGCGCCAGCAGCTTTGGAGGGTCCACAGATACGCAGTATTTT. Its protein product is CASSFGGSTDTQYF.

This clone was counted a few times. The CDR3 coding sequence is TGTGCCAGCAGATACAGGGGGCGGAAAACCTACGAGCAGTACTTC. Translating it yields CASRYRGRKTYEQYF. This sequence joins TRBV6-1 and TRBJ2-7, with TRBD1 matching over 9 bases. CDR1 and CDR2 (germline): MNHNS, SASEGT. The J segment lost 2 bases and the V segment lost 6 bases, leaving 8 bases of the junction unmatched. The CDR3 is made up of 15 amino acids.

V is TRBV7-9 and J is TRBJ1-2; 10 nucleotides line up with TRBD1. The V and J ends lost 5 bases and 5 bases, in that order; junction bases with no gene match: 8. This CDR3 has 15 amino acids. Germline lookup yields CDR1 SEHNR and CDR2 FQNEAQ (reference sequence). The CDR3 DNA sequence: TGTGCCAGCAGCCTGACAGGGGGCGCGGGTTATGGCTACACCTTC. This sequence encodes CASSLTGGAGYGYTF.

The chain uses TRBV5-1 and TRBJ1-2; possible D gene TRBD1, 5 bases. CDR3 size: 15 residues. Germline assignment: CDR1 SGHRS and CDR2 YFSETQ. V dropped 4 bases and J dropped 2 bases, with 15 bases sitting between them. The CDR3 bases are TGCGCCAGCAGCATTGGACACGAGGGGAACTATGGCTACACCTTC. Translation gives CASSIGHEGNYGYTF.

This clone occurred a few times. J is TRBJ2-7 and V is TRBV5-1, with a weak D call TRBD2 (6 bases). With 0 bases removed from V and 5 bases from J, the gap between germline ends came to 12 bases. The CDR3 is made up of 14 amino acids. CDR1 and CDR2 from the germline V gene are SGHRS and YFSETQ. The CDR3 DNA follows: TGCGCCAGCAGCTTGGGTCTAGCGTCCGACGAGCAGTACTTC. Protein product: CASSLGLASDEQYF.

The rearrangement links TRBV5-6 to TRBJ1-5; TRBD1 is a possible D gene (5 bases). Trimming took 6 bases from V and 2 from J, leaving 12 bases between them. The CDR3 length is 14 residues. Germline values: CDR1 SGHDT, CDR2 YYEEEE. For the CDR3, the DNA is TGTGCCAGCACCCGGGGGGGTGGCAATCAGCCCCAGCATTTT. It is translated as CASTRGGGNQPQHF. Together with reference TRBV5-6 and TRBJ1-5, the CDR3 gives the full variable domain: DAGVTQSPTHLIKTRGQQVTLRCSPKSGHDTVSWYQQALGQGPQFIFQYYEEEERQRGNFPDRFSGHQFPNYSSELNVNALLLGDSALYLCASTRGGGNQPQHFGDGTRLSIL.

CDR3 protein: CASSEQLNTEAFF. In DNA form, the CDR3 reads TGTGCCAGCAGTGAACAGTTGAACACTGAAGCTTTCTTT. The V gene is TRBV6-4, the J gene TRBJ1-1; D remains unclear. Germline V gives CDR1 MRHNA, CDR2 SNTAGT. There are 13 residues in the CDR3. V lost 3 bases and J 0 bases, leaving 5 bases between the germline ends.

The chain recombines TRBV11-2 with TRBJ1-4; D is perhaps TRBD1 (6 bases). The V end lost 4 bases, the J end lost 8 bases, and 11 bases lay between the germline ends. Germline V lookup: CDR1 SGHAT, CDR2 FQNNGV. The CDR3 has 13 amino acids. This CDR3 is CASSYGGSEKLFF. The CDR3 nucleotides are TGTGCCAGCAGCTACGGGGGCTCCGAAAAACTGTTTTTT. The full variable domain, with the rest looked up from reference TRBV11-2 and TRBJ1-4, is EAGVAQSPRYKIIEKRQSVAFWCNPISGHATLYWYQQILGQGPKLLIQFQNNGVVDDSQLPKDRFSAERLKGVDSTLKIQPAKLEDSAVYLCASSYGGSEKLFFGSGTQLSVL.

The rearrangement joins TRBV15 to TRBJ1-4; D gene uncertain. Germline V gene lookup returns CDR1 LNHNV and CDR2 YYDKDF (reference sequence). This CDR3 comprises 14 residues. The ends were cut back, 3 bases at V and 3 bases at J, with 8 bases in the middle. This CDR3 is CATSRKGPNEKLFF. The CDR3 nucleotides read TGTGCCACCAGCAGGAAAGGCCCTAATGAAAAACTGTTTTTT.

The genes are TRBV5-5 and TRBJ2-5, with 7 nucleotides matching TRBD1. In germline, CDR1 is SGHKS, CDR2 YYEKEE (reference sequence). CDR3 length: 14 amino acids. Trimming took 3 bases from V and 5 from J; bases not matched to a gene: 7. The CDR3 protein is CASSWTGGAETQYF. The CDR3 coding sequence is TGTGCCAGCAGCTGGACAGGCGGAGCGGAGACCCAGTACTTC. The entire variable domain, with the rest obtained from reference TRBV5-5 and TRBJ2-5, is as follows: DAGVTQSPTHLIKTRGQQVTLRCSPISGHKSVSWYQQVLGQGPQFIFQYYEKEERGRGNFPDRFSARQFPNYSSELNVNALLLGDSALYLCASSWTGGAETQYFGPGTRLLVL.

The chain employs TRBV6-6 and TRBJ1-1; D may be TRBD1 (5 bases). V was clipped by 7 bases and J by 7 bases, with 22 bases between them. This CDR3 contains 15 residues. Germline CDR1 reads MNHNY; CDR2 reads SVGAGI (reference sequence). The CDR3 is CASIPTGGLGGEAFF. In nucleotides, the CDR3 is TGTGCCAGCATCCCTACGGGGGGGTTGGGGGGTGAAGCTTTCTTT.

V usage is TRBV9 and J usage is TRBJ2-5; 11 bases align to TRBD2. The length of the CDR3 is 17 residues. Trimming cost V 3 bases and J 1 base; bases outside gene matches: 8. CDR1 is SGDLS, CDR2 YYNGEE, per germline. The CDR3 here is CASSAKWGTSGQETQYF. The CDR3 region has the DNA TGTGCCAGCAGCGCCAAGTGGGGGACTAGCGGCCAAGAGACCCAGTACTTC.

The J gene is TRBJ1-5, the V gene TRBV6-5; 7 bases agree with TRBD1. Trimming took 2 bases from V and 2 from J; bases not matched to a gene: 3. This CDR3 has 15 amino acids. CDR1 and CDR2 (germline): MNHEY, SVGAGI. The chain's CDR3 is CASSYPTGGNQPQHF. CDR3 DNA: TGTGCCAGCAGTTACCCCACAGGGGGCAATCAGCCCCAGCATTTT.

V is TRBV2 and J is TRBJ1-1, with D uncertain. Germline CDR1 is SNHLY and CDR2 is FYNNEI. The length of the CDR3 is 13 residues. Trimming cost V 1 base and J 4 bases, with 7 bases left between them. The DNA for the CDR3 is TGTGCCAGCAGTGAAGATCAGTTCACTGAAGCTTTCTTT. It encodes CASSEDQFTEAFF. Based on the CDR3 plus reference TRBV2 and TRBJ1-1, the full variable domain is EPEVTQTPSHQVTQMGQEVILRCVPISNHLYFYWYRQILGQKVEFLVSFYNNEISEKSEIFDDQFSVERPDGSNFTLKIRSTKLEDSAMYFCASSEDQFTEAFFGQGTRLTVV.

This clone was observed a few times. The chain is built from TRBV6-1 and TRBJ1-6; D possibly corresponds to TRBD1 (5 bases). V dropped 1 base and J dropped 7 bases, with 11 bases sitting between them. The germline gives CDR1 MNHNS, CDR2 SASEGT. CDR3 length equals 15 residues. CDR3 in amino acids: CASSEEGRKNSPLHF. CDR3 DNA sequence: TGTGCCAGCAGTGAAGAGGGACGGAAGAATTCACCCCTCCACTTT.